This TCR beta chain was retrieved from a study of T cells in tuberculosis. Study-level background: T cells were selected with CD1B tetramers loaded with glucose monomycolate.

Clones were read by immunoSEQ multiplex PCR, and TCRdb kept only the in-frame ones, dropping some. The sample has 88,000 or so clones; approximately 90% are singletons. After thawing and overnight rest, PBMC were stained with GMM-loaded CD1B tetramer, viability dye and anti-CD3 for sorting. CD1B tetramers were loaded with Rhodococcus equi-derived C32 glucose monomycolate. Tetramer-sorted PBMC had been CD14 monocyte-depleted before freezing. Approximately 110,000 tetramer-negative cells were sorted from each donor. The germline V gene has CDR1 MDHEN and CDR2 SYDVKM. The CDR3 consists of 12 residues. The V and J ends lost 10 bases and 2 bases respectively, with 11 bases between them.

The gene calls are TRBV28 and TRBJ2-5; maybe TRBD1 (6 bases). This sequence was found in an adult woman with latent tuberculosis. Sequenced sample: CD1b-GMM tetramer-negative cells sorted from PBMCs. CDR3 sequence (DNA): TGTGCCATTCAAGGACAGCAAGAGACCCAGTACTTC. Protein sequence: CAIQGQQETQYF.